This T cell receptor beta chain was found in a study of cytomegalovirus exposure and HLA in healthy donors. The overall study: Around 180 million T cells yielded approximately 100 million unique TCR beta sequences, as an earlier analysis found. Broader study findings: Across donors, most TCRs were seen rarely, yet some public ones were widespread. It was confirmed in vitro that a few of the CMV-associated chains were specific for CMV antigens.

60 Vbeta and 13 Jbeta primers were used in PCR. The assay was immunoSEQ multiplex PCR, and TCRdb's table has in-frame clones only and misses some. Here the sample spans around 140,000 clones, about 75% being singletons. Regarding this clone: Antigen unknown.

Germline loops: CDR1 WSHSY, CDR2 SAAADI. The CDR3 has 17 residues. Between the trimmed V and J ends, which lost 2 bases and 0 bases, there was a span of 15 bases. V usage is TRBV10-2 and J usage is TRBJ2-3; D may be TRBD1 (6 bases). The sample comprised PBMCs. The sequence was obtained from a man in his thirties or forties in good health and CMV-seronegative. As DNA, the CDR3 is TGCGCCAGCAGTGAGCCGCAAACGGGACAAAGCACAGATACGCAGTATTTT. This sequence encodes CASSEPQTGQSTDTQYF.